This note documents a single T cell receptor (beta chain) sequence. This clonotype was detected many times. Its antigen specificity is not known. Per-base quality was not reported, and no clone a single base away is much larger than it. Libraries were prepared through UMI-ligation and nested PCR. The beta constant-region primer consisted of an equimolar mixture of two oligonucleotides that together covered TRBC1 and TRBC2. Four rounds of PCR, combining the SP2 primer with nested alpha and beta constant-region primers, were used to amplify the ligated cDNA. A single-stranded oligonucleotide carrying the SP2 primer and a 12-nucleotide UMI was ligated to the 3' end of the cDNA by T4 RNA ligase 1. The ligation reaction was incubated at 16°C for about 18-24 hours. PCR2 was usually performed as a SYBR Green qPCR and halted at a preset threshold so that over-amplification would not occur. Agencourt AMPure XP magnetic beads were used for all purifications after the first. Libraries were quantified by Qubit and checked on a TapeStation, where a main peak was expected near 650 bp. The pooled libraries were sequenced on an Illumina MiSeq using v2 2x251 paired-end kits, which usually yielded roughly 0.85-2.2 million reads per sample. Libraries were pooled at about 4 nM per sample, and roughly 4.5-7.5% PhiX was added to improve cluster recognition. Turning to the authors' computational methods: Using tag matching that tolerated one base-pair mismatch, Decombinator assigned V and J genes to FASTQ reads that had been processed by Demultiplexor. Collapsinator used UMIs to correct both sequencing errors and frequency errors arising from PCR heterogeneity. CDR3Translator translated TCRs and extracted CDR3s from the conserved cysteine to the FGXG phenylalanine, flagging non-productive sequences. Gini, Shannon entropy and inverse Simpson indices were calculated on repertoires that had been subsampled to equal numbers of UMI-defined TCRs. Within the linear range, a power law was fitted by maximum likelihood to the distributions of clonotype abundance. When run on a single naive CD8 sample, MIGEC and the pipeline yielded similar UMI counts, similar unique TCR numbers and similar clonal distributions. In one analysis, naive TCRs also found in any memory subset of the same donor were removed from the naive repertoire. Repertoires were searched for around 8,000 CMV-associated CDR3 sequences compiled from VDJdb and a published dataset. TCRdb reworked the public reads: Q25 trimming with fastp, MiXCR clone assembly, productive beta chains retained. Records with the same CDR3 protein are collapsed into one entry carrying the most frequent genes and DNA. The V and J calls follow TCRdb's processing rather than the paper's. The sample table contains about 90,000 distinct CDR3 sequences; only one count was recorded for 10% to 12% of them. More than 0.13% of the sample is held by the ten biggest clonotypes.

From the second PCR step on, the TCR alpha and beta chain libraries were amplified in separate reactions. Donor CMV status was determined by IFNgamma production from CD4+ T cells after overnight stimulation of fresh PBMCs with CMV viral lysate. Miltenyi beads were used first to positively select CD4 T cells, and CD8 T cells were then positively selected from the CD4-negative fraction. Cells were stained for CD3, CD4, CD8, CD45RA, CD27 and a live/dead dye and were sorted on a BD Aria II into four subsets based on CD45RA and CD27. Blood came from three healthy volunteers, each fractionated into CD4 and CD8 T cells and then into four differentiation subsets. About 110 ml of peripheral blood was drawn per donor, and PBMC were isolated by Ficoll-Paque PLUS density-gradient centrifugation. Sorted cells were lysed in RLT buffer, after which RNA was extracted using a Qiagen RNeasy kit and stored at -80 degrees C.

The sample belongs to a study of naive and memory T cell subsets (dated by TCRdb to 2015 to 2018). With respect to the entire study: Sorted naive and memory T cell subsets from peripheral blood were analyzed in the study using a UMI-based, open-source pipeline for TCR alpha and beta sequencing. The results of the functional CMV T cell responses matched the IgG serology results in every case. RNA was DNase-treated and reverse transcribed with TCR constant-region primers, mostly using SuperScript III.

Broad study findings and their caveats: A few larger clonotypes were present in naive repertoires, particularly the CD8 repertoires, and these clonotypes were possibly memory cells re-expressing CD45RA. Following error correction, more than 95% of naive TCR sequences occurred only once, which made naive abundance distributions much steeper than those of memory subsets. In both CD4 and CD8 cells, the Gini index increased while Shannon and inverse Simpson diversity decreased from naive through CM, EM and EMRA. The abundance of TCRs followed a power law with an exponent that differed between naive and memory subsets yet stayed consistent across the three individuals. No ground truth was available to validate the repertoire findings for the naive and memory subsets. RNA-based TCR counts may be affected by expression changes linked to T cell activation and differentiation. A clonotype was defined as a single alpha or beta chain sequence rather than as a paired alpha/beta receptor.

There are 13 amino acids in the CDR3, from cysteine to phenylalanine inclusive. The sequence is cut down to CDR3 DNA, 39 bases in frame from base 1. V lost 6 bases and J lost 3 bases; the stretch between them is 12 bases long. Looking up the germline V gene yields CDR1 MDHEN and CDR2 SYDVKM. Sequenced sample: naive CD4+ T cells from blood. Read against the paper, the sample's cell subset or site label means: naive T cells, CD45RA high CD27+. The chain is made from TRBV28 and TRBJ2-7; the D segment could be TRBD2, given 6 matching bases. The TCR originated in a human donor in good health. The CDR3 region reads CASRSGLRYEQYF. The nucleotide sequence reads as follows: TGTGCCAGCAGATCGGGACTCCGCTACGAGCAGTACTTC.